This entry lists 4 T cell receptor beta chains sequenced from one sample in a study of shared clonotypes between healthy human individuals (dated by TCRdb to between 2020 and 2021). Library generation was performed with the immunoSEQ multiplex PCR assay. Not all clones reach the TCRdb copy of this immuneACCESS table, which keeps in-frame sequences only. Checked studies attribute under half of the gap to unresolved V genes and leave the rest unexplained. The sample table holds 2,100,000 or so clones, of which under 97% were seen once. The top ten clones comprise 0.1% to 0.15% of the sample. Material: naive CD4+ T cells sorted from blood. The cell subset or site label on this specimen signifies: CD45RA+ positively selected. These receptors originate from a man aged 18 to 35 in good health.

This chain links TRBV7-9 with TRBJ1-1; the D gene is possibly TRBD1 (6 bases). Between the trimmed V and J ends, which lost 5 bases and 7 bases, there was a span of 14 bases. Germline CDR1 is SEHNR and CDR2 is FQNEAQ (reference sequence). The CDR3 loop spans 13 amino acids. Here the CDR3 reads CASSEQGFGEAFF. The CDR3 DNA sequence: TGTGCCAGCAGCGAACAGGGATTTGGTGAAGCTTTCTTT.

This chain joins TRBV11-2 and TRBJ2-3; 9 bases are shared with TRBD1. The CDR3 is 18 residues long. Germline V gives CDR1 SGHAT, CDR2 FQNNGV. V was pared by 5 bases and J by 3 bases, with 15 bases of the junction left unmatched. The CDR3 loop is CASSTLPPGQGRTDTQYF. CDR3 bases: TGTGCCAGCAGCACCCTACCCCCGGGACAGGGACGGACAGATACGCAGTATTTT.

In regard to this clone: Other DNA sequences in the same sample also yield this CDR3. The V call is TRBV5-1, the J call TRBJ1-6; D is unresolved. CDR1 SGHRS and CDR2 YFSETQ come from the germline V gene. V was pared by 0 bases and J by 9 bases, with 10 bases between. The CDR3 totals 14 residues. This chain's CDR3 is CASSLGGLGSPLHF. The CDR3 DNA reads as TGCGCCAGCAGCTTGGGTGGGCTCGGTTCACCCCTCCACTTT.

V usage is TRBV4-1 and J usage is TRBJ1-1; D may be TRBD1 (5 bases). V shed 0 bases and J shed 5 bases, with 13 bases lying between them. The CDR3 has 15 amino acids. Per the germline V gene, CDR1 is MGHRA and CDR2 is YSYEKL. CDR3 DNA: TGCGCCAGCAGCCAAGATACCGTGGGGGGGACTGAAGCTTTCTTT. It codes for CASSQDTVGGTEAFF.